This T cell receptor (beta chain) is from a study of cytomegalovirus exposure and HLA in healthy donors. Study outcomes and limitations: Immune exposure information available was restricted to CMV serostatus. In a later analysis, a missense DCLRE1C variant was linked to TCR beta V- and J-gene trimming.

Germline V CDR1 and CDR2: SGHTA, FQGNSA. The CDR3 is 12 amino acids. V lost 1 base, J lost 6 bases, and 7 bases lay in between. In regard to this clone: The target antigen is unknown.

Donors counted as nominally healthy when sampled, yet unrecorded immune exposures were likely. The PCR made use of 60 Vbeta and 13 Jbeta primers. Sequenced by immunoSEQ multiplex PCR; TCRdb stores in-frame clones only, minus some. The sample shows some 200,000 clones, about 79% of them seen only once. This chain connects TRBV7-2 to TRBJ2-7; D is perhaps TRBD1 (6 bases). Sequenced material: PBMCs. This TCR came from a man aged 18 to 35 in good health and CMV-seronegative. The CDR3 reads CASSLEGGEQYF. CDR3 DNA sequence: TGTGCCAGCAGCTTAGAAGGGGGCGAGCAGTACTTC.